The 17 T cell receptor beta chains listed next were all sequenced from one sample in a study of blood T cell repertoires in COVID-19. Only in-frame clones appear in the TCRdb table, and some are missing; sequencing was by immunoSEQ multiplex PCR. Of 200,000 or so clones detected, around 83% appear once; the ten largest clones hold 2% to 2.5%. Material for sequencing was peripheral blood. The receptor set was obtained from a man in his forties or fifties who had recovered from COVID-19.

The CDR3 DNA sequence: TGTGCCAGCAGCGTGTTGTTTGTCAGGGACTTGAACACTGAAGCTTTCTTT. Amino acid sequence: CASSVLFVRDLNTEAFF. The rearrangement uses TRBV9 and TRBJ1-1, with D perhaps matching TRBD1 (5 bases). Germline loops: CDR1 SGDLS, CDR2 YYNGEE. This CDR3 region has 17 residues. Trimming shortened V by 2 bases and J by 0 bases, and 17 bases separated the two germline ends.

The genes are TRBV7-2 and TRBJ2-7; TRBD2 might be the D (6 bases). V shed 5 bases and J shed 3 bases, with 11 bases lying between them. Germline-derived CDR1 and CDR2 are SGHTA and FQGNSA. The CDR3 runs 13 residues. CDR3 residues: CASSNRDFYEQYF. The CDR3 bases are TGTGCCAGCAGCAACCGGGACTTCTACGAGCAGTACTTC.

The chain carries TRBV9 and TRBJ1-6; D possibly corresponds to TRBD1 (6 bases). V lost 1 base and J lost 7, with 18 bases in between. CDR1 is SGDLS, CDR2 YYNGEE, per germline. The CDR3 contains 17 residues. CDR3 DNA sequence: TGTGCCAGCAGCGTAAAAGCATCAGGACAGACCAATTCACCCCTCCACTTT. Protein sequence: CASSVKASGQTNSPLHF.

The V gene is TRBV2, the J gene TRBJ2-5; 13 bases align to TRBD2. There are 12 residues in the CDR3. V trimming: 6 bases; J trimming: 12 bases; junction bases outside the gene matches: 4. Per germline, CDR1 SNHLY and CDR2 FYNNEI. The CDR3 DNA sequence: TGTGCCAGCAGATGGACTAGCGGGGGAAAGTACTTC. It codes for CASRWTSGGKYF.

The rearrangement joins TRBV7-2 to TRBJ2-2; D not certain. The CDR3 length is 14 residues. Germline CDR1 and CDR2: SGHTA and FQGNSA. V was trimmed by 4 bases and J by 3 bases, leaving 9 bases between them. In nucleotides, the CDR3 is TGTGCCAGCAGCTGGGCGAGACACACCGGGGAGCTGTTTTTT. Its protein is CASSWARHTGELFF.

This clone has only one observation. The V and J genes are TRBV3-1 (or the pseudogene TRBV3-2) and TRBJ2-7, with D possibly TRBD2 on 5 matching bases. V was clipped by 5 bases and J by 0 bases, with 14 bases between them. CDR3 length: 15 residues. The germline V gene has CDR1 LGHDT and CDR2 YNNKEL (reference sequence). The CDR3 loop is CASSFGLASSYEQYF. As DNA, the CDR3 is TGTGCCAGCAGCTTTGGACTGGCGAGCTCCTACGAGCAGTACTTC.

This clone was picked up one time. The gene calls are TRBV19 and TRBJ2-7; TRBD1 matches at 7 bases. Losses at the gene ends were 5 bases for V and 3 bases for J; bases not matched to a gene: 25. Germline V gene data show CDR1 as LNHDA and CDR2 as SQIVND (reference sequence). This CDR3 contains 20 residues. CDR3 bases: TGTGCCAGTAGTTTTCGACGACAGGGTATGATGGCCAACAGGGACTACGAGCAGTACTTC. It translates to CASSFRRQGMMANRDYEQYF.

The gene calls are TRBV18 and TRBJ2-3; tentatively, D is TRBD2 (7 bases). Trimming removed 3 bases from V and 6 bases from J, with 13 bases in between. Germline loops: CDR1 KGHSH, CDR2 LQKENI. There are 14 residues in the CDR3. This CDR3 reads CASSPGGGADTQYF. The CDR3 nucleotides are TGTGCCAGCTCACCTGGCGGGGGCGCGGATACGCAGTATTTT.

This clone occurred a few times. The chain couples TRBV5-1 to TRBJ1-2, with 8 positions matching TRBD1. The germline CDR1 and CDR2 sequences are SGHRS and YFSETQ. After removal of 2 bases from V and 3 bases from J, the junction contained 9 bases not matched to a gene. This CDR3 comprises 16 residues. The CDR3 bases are TGCGCCAGCAGCTTCTACCGGACAGGGTCCGACTATGGCTACACCTTC. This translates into CASSFYRTGSDYGYTF.

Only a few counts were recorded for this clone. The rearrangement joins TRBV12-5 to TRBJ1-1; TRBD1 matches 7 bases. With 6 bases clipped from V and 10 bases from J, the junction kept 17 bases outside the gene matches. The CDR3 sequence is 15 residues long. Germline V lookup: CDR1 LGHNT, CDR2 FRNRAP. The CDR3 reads CASGSSDRLNAGAFF. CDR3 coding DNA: TGTGCTAGTGGCTCTTCGGACAGGCTTAACGCAGGAGCTTTCTTT.

CDR3 region: CAWTVGGKQYF. The CDR3 region has the DNA TGTGCCTGGACCGTCGGGGGTAAGCAGTACTTC. V and J are TRBV30 and TRBJ2-7; weak D call: TRBD2 (6 bases). Trimming left V 4 bases short and J 8 bases short, with 12 bases between. Germline CDR1 GTSNPN, CDR2 SVGIG (reference sequence). The CDR3 loop spans 11 amino acids.

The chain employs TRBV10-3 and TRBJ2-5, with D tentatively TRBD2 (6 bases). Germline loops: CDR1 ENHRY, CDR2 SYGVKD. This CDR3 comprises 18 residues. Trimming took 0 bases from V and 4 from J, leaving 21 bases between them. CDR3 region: CAISESGLSGSYAETQYF. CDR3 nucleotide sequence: TGTGCCATCAGTGAGTCAGGACTTAGCGGCTCGTACGCAGAGACCCAGTACTTC.

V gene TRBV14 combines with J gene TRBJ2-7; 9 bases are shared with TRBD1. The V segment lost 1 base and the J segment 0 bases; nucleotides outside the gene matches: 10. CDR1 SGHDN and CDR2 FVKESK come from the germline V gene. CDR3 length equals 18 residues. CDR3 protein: CASSQGTGARDNSYEQYF. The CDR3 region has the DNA TGTGCCAGCAGCCAAGGGACAGGGGCTCGGGACAACTCCTACGAGCAGTACTTC.

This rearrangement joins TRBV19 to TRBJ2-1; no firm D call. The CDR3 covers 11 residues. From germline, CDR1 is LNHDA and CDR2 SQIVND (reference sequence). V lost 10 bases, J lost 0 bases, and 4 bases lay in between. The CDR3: CATHSYNEQFF. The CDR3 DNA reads TGTGCCACCCACTCCTACAATGAGCAGTTCTTC.

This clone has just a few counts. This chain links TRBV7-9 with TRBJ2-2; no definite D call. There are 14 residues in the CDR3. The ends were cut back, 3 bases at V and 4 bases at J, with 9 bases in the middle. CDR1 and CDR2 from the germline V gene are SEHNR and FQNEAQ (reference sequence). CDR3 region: CASSLSPSTGELFF. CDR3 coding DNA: TGTGCCAGCAGCTTGTCGCCGAGCACCGGGGAGCTGTTTTTT.

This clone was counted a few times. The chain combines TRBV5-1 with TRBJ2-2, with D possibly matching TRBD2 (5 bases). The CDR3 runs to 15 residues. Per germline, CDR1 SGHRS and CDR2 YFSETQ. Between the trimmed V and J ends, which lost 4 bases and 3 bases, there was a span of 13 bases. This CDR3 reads CASSPGSTYTGELFF. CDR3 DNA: TGCGCCAGCAGCCCGGGGAGTACCTACACCGGGGAGCTGTTTTTT.

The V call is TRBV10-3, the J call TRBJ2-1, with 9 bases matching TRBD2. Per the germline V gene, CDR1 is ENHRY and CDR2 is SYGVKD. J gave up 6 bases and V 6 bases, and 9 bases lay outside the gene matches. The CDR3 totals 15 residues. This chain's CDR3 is CAISSMGLASNEQFF. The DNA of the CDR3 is TGTGCCATCAGCTCCATGGGACTAGCTTCCAATGAGCAGTTCTTC.